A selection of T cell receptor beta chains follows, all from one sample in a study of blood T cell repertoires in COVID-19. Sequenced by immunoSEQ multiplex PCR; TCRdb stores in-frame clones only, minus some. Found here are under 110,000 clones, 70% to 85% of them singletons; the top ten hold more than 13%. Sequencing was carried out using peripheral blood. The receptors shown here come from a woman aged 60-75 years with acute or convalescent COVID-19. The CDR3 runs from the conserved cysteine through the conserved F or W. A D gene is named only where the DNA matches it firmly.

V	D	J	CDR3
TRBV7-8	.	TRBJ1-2	CASSSRGSRDYGYTF
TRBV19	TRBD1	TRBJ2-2	CASTQGDYRGWAGELFF
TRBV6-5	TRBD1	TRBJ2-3	CASRLWTGGTDTQYF
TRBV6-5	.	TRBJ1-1	CASSYSGLKNTEAFF
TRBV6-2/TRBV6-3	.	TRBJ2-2	CASRLPLATGELFF
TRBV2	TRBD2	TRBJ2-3	CASIPPNGRGGTDTQYF
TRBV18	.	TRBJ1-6	CASSPRGLVTYNSPLHF
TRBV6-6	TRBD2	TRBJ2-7	CASSFRLAGDPEQYF
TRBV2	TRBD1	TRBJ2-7	CASSGTGTGAYEQYF
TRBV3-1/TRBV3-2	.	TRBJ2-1	CASSYTNNEQFF
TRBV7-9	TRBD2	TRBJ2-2	CASSFLGRGNTGELFF
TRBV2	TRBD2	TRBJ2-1	CASSDGTSGNNEQFF
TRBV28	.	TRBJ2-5	CASTPQGYQETQYF
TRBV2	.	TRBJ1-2	CASSPGGGGYTF
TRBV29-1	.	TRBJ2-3	CSVEARGTDTQYF
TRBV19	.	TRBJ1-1	CASSMSSGVMNTEAFF
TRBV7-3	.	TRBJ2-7	CASSLSPSDEQYF
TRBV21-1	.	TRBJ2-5	CASNHNRGGLETQYF
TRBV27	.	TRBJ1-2	CASSPRQGHYGYTF
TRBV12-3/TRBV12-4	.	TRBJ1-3	CASSAGAGNTIYF
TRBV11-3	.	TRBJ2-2	CASSPRPETNTGELFF
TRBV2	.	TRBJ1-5	CASRAWANQPQHF
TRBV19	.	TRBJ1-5	CASSLVAGSNQPQHF
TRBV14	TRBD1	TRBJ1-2	CASSQPAGGYGYTF
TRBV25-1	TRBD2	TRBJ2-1	CASSPGLDLNEQFF
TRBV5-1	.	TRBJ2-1	CASSLSDTTVDEQFF
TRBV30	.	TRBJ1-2	CAWSNTDSDYGYTF
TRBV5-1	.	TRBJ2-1	CASSLAPTGSYNEQFF
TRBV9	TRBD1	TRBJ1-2	CASSISQGADHGYTF
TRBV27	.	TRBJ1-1	CASSLLFSTEMNTEAFF
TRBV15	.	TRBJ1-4	CATSREGGAEKLFF
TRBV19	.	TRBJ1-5	CASSITGQRQPQHF
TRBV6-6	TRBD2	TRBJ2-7	CANRASGSYEQYF
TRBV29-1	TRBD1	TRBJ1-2	CSVDPGTGTNYGYTF
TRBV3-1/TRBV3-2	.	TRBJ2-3	CASSQDALGTTQYF
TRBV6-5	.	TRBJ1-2	CASSSPAGAGGYTF
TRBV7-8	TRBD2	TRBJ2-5	CASSRGLARETQYF
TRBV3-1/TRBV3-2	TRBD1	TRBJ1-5	CASSQELGQSLPQHF
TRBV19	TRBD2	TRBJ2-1	CASSRAGGFEQFF
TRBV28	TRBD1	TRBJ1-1	CASILYRGMNTEAFF
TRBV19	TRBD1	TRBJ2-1	CASSIGTGVNEQFF
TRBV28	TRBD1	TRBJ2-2	CASSPGDRGSHTGELFF
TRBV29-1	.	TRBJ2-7	CSVVWLVEQYF
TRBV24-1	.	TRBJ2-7	CATSDFQGLKGEQYF
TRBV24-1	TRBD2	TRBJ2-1	CATSEGLAGINEQFF
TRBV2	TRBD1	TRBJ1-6	CASSLQGAANSPLHF